This TCR beta chain came from a study of beta chain features in type 1 diabetes. General study findings and limits: Shortening of TCRB CDR3s, moderate but significant, appeared in all four CD4+ subsets of Type 1 diabetes patients.

A note on this clone: The antigen is unknown.

CDR1 and CDR2 (germline): SNHLY, FYNNEI. This CDR3 spans 13 amino acids. V gave up 8 bases and J gave up 4 bases, with 14 bases separating them. As every portion of the isolated RNA was reverse transcribed, the sequencing read expressed TCRB transcripts. Profiling relied on immunoSEQ multiplex PCR, and the TCRdb table lists in-frame clones only, not all of them. The sample has under 850,000 clones, under 15% seen once. Sequencing was carried out using naive CD4+ T cells from blood. The origin of this receptor is a young man with type 1 diabetes. The genes are TRBV2 and TRBJ2-5; D is uncertain. The CDR3 nucleotides read TGTGCCAGCGGCAGGCAATACGGAGAGACCCAGTACTTC. Amino acid sequence: CASGRQYGETQYF.